The present TCR beta chain was sequenced within a study of radiotherapy plus CTLA-4 blockade in lung cancer. The V gene's germline CDR1 is SGHTS and CDR2 YDEGEE. The CDR3 is made up of 16 amino acids. V shed 4 bases and J shed 2 bases, with 18 bases lying between them. The assay was immunoSEQ multiplex PCR, and TCRdb's table has in-frame clones only and misses some. Among around 80,000 clones, less than 85% were seen once, and the ten largest hold 9.5% to 10%. Sequences were derived from peripheral blood, sampled from a patient treated with radiotherapy plus ipilimumab. The TCR sequence derives from a human donor with non-small cell lung cancer whose response to radiotherapy plus ipilimumab could not be evaluated. The chain is built from TRBV5-8 and TRBJ2-5; D unresolved. The CDR3 nucleotides are TGTGCCAGCAGCCAACTCCGAGGTTCGAATCAAGAGACCCAGTACTTC. Translating it yields CASSQLRGSNQETQYF.